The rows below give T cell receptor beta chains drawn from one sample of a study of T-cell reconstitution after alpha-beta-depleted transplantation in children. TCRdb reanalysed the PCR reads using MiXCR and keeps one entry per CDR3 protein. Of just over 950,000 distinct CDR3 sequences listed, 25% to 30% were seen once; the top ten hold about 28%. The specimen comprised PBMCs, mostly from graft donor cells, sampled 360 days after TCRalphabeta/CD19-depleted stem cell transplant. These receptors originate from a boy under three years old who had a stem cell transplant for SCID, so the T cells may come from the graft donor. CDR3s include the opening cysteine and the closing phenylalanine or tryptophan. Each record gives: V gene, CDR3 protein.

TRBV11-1,CASSLSLTSYNEQFF
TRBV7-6,CASSSPLARYTGELFF
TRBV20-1,CSARDRGGGTTLYF
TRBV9,CASSVVAGGPYNEQFF
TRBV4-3,CASSQRRVSTDTQYF
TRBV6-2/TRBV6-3,CASSHRPLSPEQFF
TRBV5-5,CASNRGGSNEKLFF
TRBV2,CASTGKDRESSEQFF
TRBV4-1,CASSQVLSPEETQYF
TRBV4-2,CASSQATSGVGEQFF